This TCR beta chain was profiled in a study of cytomegalovirus exposure and HLA in healthy donors. In germline, CDR1 is GTSNPN, CDR2 SVGIG (reference sequence). V lost 3 bases and J 5 bases, leaving 13 bases between the germline ends. The CDR3 consists of 13 residues. The data were produced by immunoSEQ multiplex PCR, yet TCRdb's version contains in-frame clones alone and is incomplete. The sample lists approximately 150,000 clones; 85% were seen once. This clonotype originated in a young man in good health and CMV-seropositive. What was sequenced was PBMCs. The chain combines TRBV30 with TRBJ1-1; D gene ambiguous. The CDR3 region is CAWRDSQWTEAFF. In DNA form, the CDR3 reads TGTGCCTGGAGAGACTCCCAATGGACTGAAGCTTTCTTT.